Presented here are 23 T cell receptor beta chains from one specimen sequenced in a study of blood T cells in healthy people across ages (dated by TCRdb to the mid-2010s). The method behind the library was 5' RACE. Sequencing was carried out with an Illumina HiSeq 2500. A second PCR of roughly 7 to 11 cycles was performed with a sample-barcoded 5' primer and a J-beta primer mix. TCRdb itself trimmed the public reads at Q25 with fastp, ran MiXCR and retained productive beta chains. Every entry covers one CDR3 protein and lists the most common genes and DNA from its rows. This sample is represented by approximately 790,000 distinct CDR3 sequences; 62% of them were singletons. The ten largest make up approximately 30% of the sample. Material: blood. These receptors all come from a man aged 30 to 45 in good health.

There are a few counts of this clonotype. The V call is TRBV12-3 or TRBV12-4, the J call TRBJ2-3; D might be TRBD1 (5 bases). Trimming left V 2 bases short and J 6 bases short, with 9 bases between. The CDR3 runs to 13 residues. The CDR3 is CASSLRGVDTQYF. CDR3 bases: TGTGCCAGCAGTTTAAGGGGCGTGGATACGCAGTATTTT.

The chain is built from TRBV29-1 and TRBJ2-1, with 9 nucleotides matching TRBD1. CDR1 and CDR2 (germline): SQVTM, ANQGSEA. J was trimmed by 3 bases and V by 7 bases; bases with no gene match: 7. CDR3 length: 14 amino acids. CDR3 sequence: CSARDRGNYNEQFF. The CDR3, as DNA: TGCAGCGCGAGAGACAGGGGGAACTACAATGAGCAGTTCTTC.

The chain employs TRBV6-2 or TRBV6-3 and TRBJ1-6, with D uncertain. The V end was cut by 0 bases, the J end by 10 bases, with 4 bases between. The CDR3 covers 12 residues. Germline V gives CDR1 MNHEY, CDR2 SVGEGT. This CDR3 is CASSYSSSPLHF. The CDR3 DNA sequence: TGTGCCAGCAGTTACTCGAGCTCACCCCTCCACTTT.

The gene calls are TRBV7-3 and TRBJ2-3; 9 nucleotides line up with TRBD2. Looked up from germline, CDR1 is SGHTA and CDR2 is FQGTGA. Germline trimming cut 5 bases from V and 6 bases from J; bases unmatched to any gene: 6. The CDR3 spans 14 residues. CDR3 bases: TGTGCCAGCAGCCGCAGCGGGGGGCTGGATACGCAGTATTTT. Its protein product is CASSRSGGLDTQYF. The full variable domain, completed using reference TRBV7-3 and TRBJ2-3, is GAGVSQTPSNKVTEKGKYVELRCDPISGHTALYWYRQSLGQGPEFLIYFQGTGAADDSGLPNDRFFAVRPEGSVSTLKIQRTERGDSAVYLCASSRSGGLDTQYFGPGTRLTVL.

A note on this clonotype: Germline and junction disagree at one end, which may indicate a read error. The rearrangement joins TRBV6-1 to TRBJ1-5; possibly TRBD1 for D (6 bases). Germline CDR1 MNHNS, CDR2 SASEGT. The CDR3 totals 15 residues. CDR3 loop: CASSEDRDTYHPQHF. DNA for the CDR3: TGTGCCAGCAGTGAAGACCGGGACACTTATCACCCCCAGCATTTT.

This clonotype was seen a few times. The rearrangement joins TRBV12-3 or TRBV12-4 to TRBJ2-1, with D tentatively TRBD1 (8 bases). This CDR3 spans 13 amino acids. Trimming removed 8 bases from V and 8 bases from J, with 16 bases in between. This CDR3 reads CASRQGRDYEQFF. As DNA, the CDR3 is TGTGCCAGCCGACAGGGGAGGGACTATGAGCAGTTCTTC.

The V call is TRBV7-9, the J call TRBJ2-1, with TRBD1 matching 8 bases. Germline V CDR1 and CDR2: SEHNR, FQNEAQ (reference sequence). The CDR3 loop spans 15 amino acids. The trim removed 5 bases at V and 9 bases at J, leaving 12 bases unmatched. CDR3 protein: CASSPRTGRGGEQFF. The CDR3 nucleotides are TGTGCCAGCAGCCCTCGGACAGGGCGGGGTGGTGAGCAGTTCTTC.

This sequence joins TRBV27 and TRBJ1-5; no clear D gene. Germline loops: CDR1 MNHEY, CDR2 SMNVEV (reference sequence). The CDR3 loop spans 16 amino acids. The ends were cut back, 5 bases at V and 3 bases at J, with 17 bases in the middle. The CDR3 DNA reads as TGTGCCAGCAGTCCTGTTTCGTGGGTCTCCAATCAGCCCCAGCATTTT. It encodes CASSPVSWVSNQPQHF.

The chain has TRBV4-3 and TRBJ2-4; TRBD2 matches at 8 bases. The DNA end lines up better with TRBJ2-7; the J call may be wrong. Germline assignment: CDR1 LGHNA and CDR2 YSLEER. CDR3 length: 14 amino acids. This CDR3 is CASSSGGRPHEQYF. The CDR3 nucleotides are TGCGCCAGCAGCTCGGGGGGGAGACCTCACGAGCAGTACTTC.

This chain uses TRBV6-2 or TRBV6-3 with TRBJ2-2, with D perhaps TRBD2 (6 bases). Germline V gene data show CDR1 as MNHEY and CDR2 as SVGEGT. CDR3 size: 14 residues. V lost 6 bases to trimming and J lost 5 bases, with 13 bases between them. CDR3 bases: TGTGCCAGCAGCACTAACCGGGAGACCGGGGAGCTGTTTTTT. Its protein product is CASSTNRETGELFF.

This clonotype appeared many times. The chain links TRBV6-1 to TRBJ2-1; 7 nucleotides align to TRBD1. The CDR3 covers 15 residues. Germline V gene lookup returns CDR1 MNHNS and CDR2 SASEGT. The V segment lost 6 bases and the J segment 2 bases; nucleotides outside the gene matches: 7. The CDR3, as DNA: TGTGCCAGCAGAGTTGACAGGGACACCTACAATGAGCAGTTCTTC. This sequence encodes CASRVDRDTYNEQFF.

The chain is built from TRBV29-1 and TRBJ1-2; 10 bases line up with TRBD1. J was trimmed by 5 bases and V by 3 bases; bases with no gene match: 9. Germline V lookup: CDR1 SQVTM, CDR2 ANQGSEA. The CDR3 is 15 amino acids. The CDR3 coding sequence is TGCAGCGTTGAGGAGACAGGGGGCGCTTTGTATGGCTACACCTTC. Its protein is CSVEETGGALYGYTF. The entire variable domain, with the rest obtained from reference TRBV29-1 and TRBJ1-2, is as follows: SAVISQKPSRDICQRGTSLTIQCQVDSQVTMMFWYRQQPGQSLTLIATANQGSEATYESGFVIDKFPISRPNLTFSTLTVSNMSPEDSSIYLCSVEETGGALYGYTFGSGTRLTVV.

This clonotype has at least ten counts. This chain joins TRBV10-3 and TRBJ2-4; a possible D gene is TRBD2 (5 bases). Germline loops: CDR1 ENHRY, CDR2 SYGVKD. This CDR3 comprises 14 residues. Trimming shortened V by 5 bases and J by 5 bases, and 13 bases separated the two germline ends. The CDR3 protein is CAISKEGTQNIQYF. CDR3 nucleotides: TGTGCCATCAGTAAAGAGGGTACGCAAAACATTCAGTACTTC.

The chain combines TRBV5-5 with TRBJ2-3, with D maybe TRBD2 (6 bases). Trimming took off 0 bases at V and 3 bases at J, with 14 bases between the two ends. Germline V gives CDR1 SGHKS, CDR2 YYEKEE (reference sequence). The CDR3 contains 16 residues. CDR3 in amino acids: CASSLAQGRRTDTQYF. DNA for the CDR3: TGTGCCAGCAGCTTGGCCCAAGGGAGGCGAACAGATACGCAGTATTTT. The full variable domain, rest sourced from reference TRBV5-5 and TRBJ2-3, is DAGVTQSPTHLIKTRGQQVTLRCSPISGHKSVSWYQQVLGQGPQFIFQYYEKEERGRGNFPDRFSARQFPNYSSELNVNALLLGDSALYLCASSLAQGRRTDTQYFGPGTRLTVL.

The V gene is TRBV7-2, the J gene TRBJ2-1; D may be TRBD1 or TRBD2 (5 bases each). The CDR3 contains 12 residues. Looked up from germline, CDR1 is SGHTA and CDR2 is FQGNSA. Trimming shortened V by 0 bases and J by 15 bases, and 12 bases separated the two germline ends. CDR3 loop: CASSLARDGRFF. For the CDR3, the DNA is TGTGCCAGCAGCTTAGCCCGGGACGGTCGGTTCTTC. Combining the CDR3 with reference TRBV7-2 and TRBJ2-1 gives the whole variable domain GAGVSQSPSNKVTEKGKDVELRCDPISGHTALYWYRQSLGQGLEFLIYFQGNSAPDKSGLPSDRFSAERTGGSVSTLTIQRTQQEDSAVYLCASSLARDGRFFGPGTRLTVL.

Only one count was recorded for this clonotype. The chain has TRBV7-6 and TRBJ2-1; 12 positions match TRBD1. Germline CDR1 is SGHVS and CDR2 is FNYEAQ. The CDR3 has 17 residues. The J segment lost 6 bases and the V segment lost 1 base, leaving 7 bases of the junction unmatched. The CDR3 DNA follows: TGTGCCAGCAGCTTAGGCCCGGGACAGGGGGCGATCAATGAGCAGTTCTTC. Translated, it gives CASSLGPGQGAINEQFF.

The chain couples TRBV9 to TRBJ2-5; TRBD1 might be the D (5 bases). Looked up from germline, CDR1 is SGDLS and CDR2 is YYNGEE. CDR3 length: 13 amino acids. Between the trimmed V and J ends, which lost 3 bases and 5 bases, there was a span of 11 bases. The CDR3 DNA sequence: TGTGCCAGCAGCGGTGGGGCTTCCGAGACCCAGTACTTC. Its protein is CASSGGASETQYF.

CDR3 sequence reads: CASRSQGSDPEAFF. The CDR3 DNA follows: TGTGCCAGCAGGTCACAGGGTTCGGACCCTGAAGCTTTCTTT. The genes are TRBV12-3 or TRBV12-4 and TRBJ1-1; the D gene is possibly TRBD1 (6 bases). This CDR3 comprises 14 residues. Trimming shortened V by 6 bases and J by 6 bases, and 17 bases separated the two germline ends.

J is TRBJ2-7 and V is TRBV27, with D perhaps given as TRBD1 or TRBD2 (5 bases each). The length of the CDR3 is 14 residues. The V gene's germline CDR1 is MNHEY and CDR2 SMNVEV (reference sequence). The V gene lost 5 bases and the J gene lost 7 bases, with 18 bases spanning the gap. The CDR3 loop is CASSPEHGTGEQYF. CDR3 coding DNA: TGTGCCAGCAGTCCGGAACATGGGACCGGGGAGCAGTACTTC.

The chain carries TRBV6-1 and TRBJ1-1, with a possible D match to TRBD1 (5 bases). The CDR3 length is 13 residues. Germline CDR1 and CDR2: MNHNS and SASEGT. Trimming left V 7 bases short and J 2 bases short, with 11 bases between. CDR3: CASKGTGNTEAFF. In DNA form, the CDR3 reads TGTGCCAGCAAGGGGACGGGAAACACTGAAGCTTTCTTT.

The V call is TRBV28, the J call TRBJ1-2, with 7 positions matching TRBD1. The CDR3 is 12 amino acids. The V gene's germline CDR1 is MDHEN and CDR2 SYDVKM. Losses at the gene ends were 10 bases for V and 6 bases for J; bases not matched to a gene: 8. The CDR3 DNA follows: TGTGCCACCCGGGGACAGAAAGATGGCTACACCTTC. This encodes CATRGQKDGYTF.

The V and J genes are TRBV29-1 and TRBJ1-2; D possibly corresponds to TRBD1 (6 bases). The CDR3 runs to 13 residues. Germline-derived CDR1 and CDR2 are SQVTM and ANQGSEA. V lost 5 bases and J lost 2, with 12 bases in between. In DNA form, the CDR3 reads TGCAGCGTTTCCGGGACAACAAACTATGGCTACACCTTC. Its translation is CSVSGTTNYGYTF.

There are a few counts of this clonotype. The J gene is TRBJ2-5, the V gene TRBV4-3, with D tentatively TRBD1 (5 bases). CDR1 is LGHNA, CDR2 YSLEER, per germline. Trimming shortened V by 0 bases and J by 3 bases, and 14 bases separated the two germline ends. The CDR3 consists of 16 residues. The CDR3 loop reads CASSQDLGRVKETQYF. As DNA, the CDR3 is TGCGCCAGCAGCCAAGATCTGGGCAGGGTAAAAGAGACCCAGTACTTC.